The rows below give T cell receptor beta chains drawn from one sample of a study of shared clonotypes between healthy human individuals. Generated by immunoSEQ multiplex PCR, the TCRdb table keeps only in-frame clones and is missing some. Among 1.4 million to 1.5 million clones listed, more than 95% were seen once. Sample: naive CD4+ T cells sorted from blood. These receptor sequences come from a man aged 25 to 45 in good health. Each CDR3 is given with its conserved first and last residue. D genes are given only for firm matches. The listing skips clone size in some rows; elsewhere it reads once, few, many or a size class.

TRBV9	-	TRBJ2-1	-	CASSRTQGYEQFF	TGTGCCAGCAGCAGAACACAGGGTTATGAGCAGTTCTTC
TRBV5-5	-	TRBJ2-3	TRBD2	CASSLGATSGLLDTQYF	TGTGCCAGCAGCTTAGGGGCGACTAGCGGACTTTTAGATACGCAGTATTTT
TRBV7-8	-	TRBJ2-1	-	CASSLPVSNEQFF	TGTGCCAGCAGCTTACCGGTATCCAATGAGCAGTTCTTC
TRBV7-2	-	TRBJ2-1	TRBD2	CASSLVVFSGRPDNEQFF	TGTGCCAGCAGCTTAGTGGTATTTAGCGGGAGGCCGGACAATGAGCAGTTCTTC
TRBV28	once	TRBJ1-2	-	CASSPPALNYGYTF	TGTGCCAGCAGTCCCCCGGCACTTAACTATGGCTACACCTTC
TRBV18	once	TRBJ1-1	TRBD1	CASSPSSQGGSNTEAFF	TGTGCCAGCTCACCATCGTCACAGGGGGGCTCAAACACTGAAGCTTTCTTT
TRBV9	-	TRBJ2-3	-	CASSLMGADTQYF	TGTGCCAGCAGCCTAATGGGGGCAGATACGCAGTATTTT
TRBV10-3	-	TRBJ1-2	-	CAISETAGGYGYTF	TGTGCCATCAGTGAGACGGCGGGTGGGTATGGCTACACCTTC
TRBV10-3	-	TRBJ2-7	TRBD2	CAITEGLAGSYEQYF	TGTGCCATCACCGAAGGACTAGCGGGATCCTACGAGCAGTACTTC
TRBV7-2	-	TRBJ1-2	TRBD1	CASSLWTGSNYGYTF	TGTGCCAGCAGCTTATGGACAGGGTCCAACTATGGCTACACCTTC
TRBV29-1	-	TRBJ1-2	-	CSVGTAPSNYGYTF	TGCAGCGTTGGGACAGCCCCCTCTAACTATGGCTACACCTTC
TRBV6-4	few	TRBJ2-7	-	CASSEASGPYEQYF	TGTGCCAGCAGTGAGGCAAGCGGTCCCTACGAGCAGTACTTC